This entry describes one TCR beta chain. This study enrolled people aged 18 to 89 from about two dozen US geographic areas. The assay was immunoSEQ multiplex PCR, and TCRdb's table has in-frame clones only and misses some. The data contain fewer than 450,000 clones, 88% of them seen just once; the ten biggest clones take up roughly 1.9%. The entry originates in a study of blood T cell repertoires in COVID-19. The sample taken for sequencing was PBMCs or T cells enriched from blood (not recorded which). This clonotype was obtained from a woman aged 35 to 49 with acute COVID-19.

CDR3 residues: CASSGRGLVTEAFF. CDR3 DNA sequence: TGTGCCAGCAGCGGGAGGGGTTTGGTCACTGAAGCTTTCTTT. The rearrangement uses TRBV9 and TRBJ1-1, with D tentatively TRBD1 (5 bases). Looked up from germline, CDR1 is SGDLS and CDR2 is YYNGEE. The CDR3 is 14 amino acids. The V end was cut by 3 bases, the J end by 4 bases, with 13 bases between.